This T cell receptor beta chain was documented in a study of blood T cell repertoires in COVID-19. The V segment lost 2 bases and the J segment 10 bases; nucleotides outside the gene matches: 14. This CDR3 spans 15 amino acids. CDR1 SGHRS and CDR2 YFSETQ come from the germline V gene. In the source study's methods: Estimates of nucleated cell counts were drawn from the amplification of reference gene primers. Profiling relied on immunoSEQ multiplex PCR, and the TCRdb table lists in-frame clones only, not all of them. From that table come the V and J calls and clone size; the DNA was used to work out D and trimming. Among roughly 110,000 clones listed, approximately 81% were seen once.

This chain connects TRBV5-1 to TRBJ1-1; 7 nucleotides agree with TRBD1. This TCR was sampled from a human donor in a cohort sampled during active COVID-19. The sequenced sample was peripheral blood. CDR3 amino acids: CASSFTVGTVPPAFF. The DNA of the CDR3 is TGCGCCAGCAGCTTTACCGTTGGGACAGTGCCCCCAGCTTTCTTT.